A single sample is the source of the 3 T cell receptor beta chains below, sequenced in a study of OX40 agonist ivuxolimab in advanced cancers. Clones were read by immunoSEQ multiplex PCR, and TCRdb kept only the in-frame ones, dropping some. Among about 55,000 clones listed, roughly 81% were seen once. The material was CD4+ or CD8+ T cells sorted from blood, obtained in a trial of the OX40 agonist ivuxolimab. The receptors were gathered from an adult with an advanced solid tumor such as melanoma, head and neck, liver or kidney cancer.

The chain employs TRBV11-2 and TRBJ2-6, with D unclear. This CDR3 is 18 amino acids long. Germline V lookup: CDR1 SGHAT, CDR2 FQNNGV. Trimming removed 5 bases at V and 0 bases at J, with 17 bases between. CDR3 DNA: TGTGCCAGCAGCCCACGAACCAGTTCATACTCTGGGGCCAACGTCCTGACTTTC. It encodes CASSPRTSSYSGANVLTF.

The rearrangement joins TRBV6-1 to TRBJ2-1, with 10 bases fitting TRBD2. This CDR3 has 15 amino acids. V lost 4 bases, J lost 2 bases, and 2 bases stayed unmatched. Per germline, CDR1 MNHNS and CDR2 SASEGT. In nucleotides, the CDR3 is TGTGCCAGCAGTGCACTAGCGGGACCCTACAATGAGCAGTTCTTC. The encoded protein is CASSALAGPYNEQFF.

This clone has more than one count but fewer than ten. The V call is TRBV11-2, the J call TRBJ2-1, with D possibly TRBD1 on 5 matching bases. This CDR3 spans 16 amino acids. Between the trimmed V and J ends, which lost 3 bases and 0 bases, there was a span of 12 bases. The germline gives CDR1 SGHAT, CDR2 FQNNGV. The CDR3 coding sequence is TGTGCCAGCAGCTTCCCAGGGTCTAGCTCCTACAATGAGCAGTTCTTC. Protein: CASSFPGSSSYNEQFF.